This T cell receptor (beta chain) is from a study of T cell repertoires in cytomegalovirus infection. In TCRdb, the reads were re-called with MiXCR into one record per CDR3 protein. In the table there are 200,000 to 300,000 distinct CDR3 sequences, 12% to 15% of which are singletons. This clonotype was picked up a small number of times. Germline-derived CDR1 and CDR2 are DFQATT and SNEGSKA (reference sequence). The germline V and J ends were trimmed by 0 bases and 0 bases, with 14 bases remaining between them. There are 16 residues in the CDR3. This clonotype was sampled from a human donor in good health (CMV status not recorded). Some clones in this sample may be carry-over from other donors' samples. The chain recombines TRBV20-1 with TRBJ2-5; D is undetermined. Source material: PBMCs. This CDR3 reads CSARDIRVMYQETQYF. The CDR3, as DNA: TGCAGTGCTAGAGATATTCGGGTTATGTACCAAGAGACCCAGTACTTC.